Listed here are 21 T cell receptor beta chains from one sample, sequenced in a study of cytomegalovirus exposure and HLA in healthy donors. The PCR used 60 Vbeta and 13 Jbeta primers. The repertoire was sequenced with immunoSEQ multiplex PCR; TCRdb's copy has only in-frame clones and lacks some. Counted here are over 100,000 clones, nearly 80% occurring once; the ten biggest clones make up 1.1%. Sequenced sample: PBMCs. Source of these receptors: a male donor in good health and CMV-seronegative.

This clone was observed a few times. The chain couples TRBV5-1 to TRBJ1-3; D ambiguous. CDR1 SGHRS and CDR2 YFSETQ come from the germline V gene. V was pared by 3 bases and J by 6 bases, with 10 bases between. The CDR3 is 13 residues long. CDR3 sequence reads: CASSSIGENTIYF. For the CDR3, the DNA is TGCGCCAGCAGCTCCATCGGTGAAAACACCATATATTTT.

Here the CDR3 reads CAWRGKAAGGTGELFF. In DNA form, the CDR3 reads TGTGCCTGGAGAGGGAAGGCAGCGGGGGGGACTGGGGAGCTGTTTTTT. V gene TRBV30 combines with J gene TRBJ2-2, with 10 bases that match TRBD2. Trimming removed 3 bases from V and 8 bases from J; junction bases left unmatched: 12. This CDR3 region has 16 residues. In germline, CDR1 is GTSNPN, CDR2 SVGIG (reference sequence).

This clone was found a few times. The chain recombines TRBV27 with TRBJ2-3, with D possibly matching TRBD2 (6 bases). This CDR3 has 17 amino acids. Germline CDR1 is MNHEY and CDR2 is SMNVEV (reference sequence). Trimming took off 2 bases at V and 0 bases at J, with 15 bases between the two ends. As DNA, the CDR3 is TGTGCCAGCAGTTTAGGCAGGGAGGCTACTAGCACAGATACGCAGTATTTT. Protein sequence: CASSLGREATSTDTQYF.

The genes are TRBV6-6 and TRBJ2-1; D gene uncertain. Per the germline V gene, CDR1 is MNHNY and CDR2 is SVGAGI (reference sequence). Between the trimmed V and J ends, which lost 6 bases and 9 bases, there was a span of 9 bases. CDR3 size: 11 residues. CDR3 residues: CASRRRSEQFF. For the CDR3, the DNA is TGTGCCAGCAGGCGTCGGAGTGAGCAGTTCTTC.

V is TRBV6-4 and J is TRBJ1-1; no definite D call. Germline lookup yields CDR1 MRHNA and CDR2 SNTAGT. This CDR3 spans 13 amino acids. Between the trimmed V and J ends, which lost 6 bases and 4 bases, there was a span of 12 bases. CDR3 coding DNA: TGTGCCAGCAGCCCCACGGGAGGCACTGAAGCTTTCTTT. It is translated as CASSPTGGTEAFF.

This clone was seen a handful of times. The J gene is TRBJ1-4, the V gene TRBV5-6; D is undetermined. Per germline, CDR1 SGHDT and CDR2 YYEEEE. This CDR3 region has 15 residues. Trimming stripped 1 base from V and 0 bases from J, with 7 bases between. The CDR3 sequence: CASSLISATNEKLFF. CDR3 bases: TGTGCCAGCAGCTTGATCTCTGCAACTAATGAAAAACTGTTTTTT.

The chain couples TRBV11-2 to TRBJ1-2, with TRBD1 identical over 7 bases. Trimming took 1 base from V and 3 from J; bases not matched to a gene: 5. CDR3 length: 15 residues. Germline-derived CDR1 and CDR2 are SGHAT and FQNNGV. CDR3 sequence reads: CASSLVGGEDYGYTF. The CDR3 bases are TGTGCCAGCAGCTTAGTAGGGGGCGAGGACTATGGCTACACCTTC.

This chain uses TRBV7-9 with TRBJ1-2; no reliable D call. There are 15 residues in the CDR3. The V gene lost 3 bases and the J gene lost 4 bases, with 15 bases spanning the gap. The germline V gene has CDR1 SEHNR and CDR2 FQNEAQ (reference sequence). The CDR3 bases are TGTGCCAGCAGCTTTCTGGGAGAAGTGTTCTATGGCTACACCTTC. This codes for CASSFLGEVFYGYTF.

This rearrangement joins TRBV6-4 to TRBJ2-3; D gene unclear. CDR3 length equals 13 residues. Trimming took off 3 bases at V and 0 bases at J, with 4 bases between the two ends. In germline, CDR1 is MRHNA, CDR2 SNTAGT. Here the CDR3 reads CASSEASTDTQYF. The CDR3 bases are TGTGCCAGCAGTGAGGCCAGCACAGATACGCAGTATTTT.

The chain carries TRBV20-1 and TRBJ1-4; D is unresolved. The germline gives CDR1 DFQATT, CDR2 SNEGSKA (reference sequence). This CDR3 has 11 amino acids. V was shortened by 6 bases and J by 4 bases, with 6 bases between the two germline ends. The CDR3 nucleotides are TGCAGTGCGGGGAGTAATGAAAAACTGTTTTTT. Protein: CSAGSNEKLFF.

V is TRBV10-3 and J is TRBJ2-3; TRBD2 matches at 11 bases. V was clipped by 6 bases and J by 3 bases; unmatched bases: 8. The CDR3 sequence is 16 residues long. The V gene's germline CDR1 is ENHRY and CDR2 SYGVKD. The CDR3 DNA reads as TGTGCCATCAGCGTTAGCGGGGGGGCTAGTACAGATACGCAGTATTTT. Amino acids: CAISVSGGASTDTQYF.

V is TRBV7-8 and J is TRBJ2-7; 9 bases are shared with TRBD2. The CDR3 totals 15 residues. Germline CDR1 and CDR2: SGHVS and FQNEAQ. Losses at the gene ends were 1 base for V and 4 bases for J; bases not matched to a gene: 5. The CDR3 bases are TGTGCCAGCAGCTTAGATCTTAGCGGGGGTTACGAGCAGTACTTC. It encodes CASSLDLSGGYEQYF.

This clone turned up a few times. J is TRBJ1-5 and V is TRBV10-3; 9 nucleotides match TRBD1. With 4 bases clipped from V and 11 bases from J, the junction kept 3 bases outside the gene matches. The CDR3 length is 12 residues. Germline V CDR1 and CDR2: ENHRY, SYGVKD. CDR3 sequence (DNA): TGTGCCATCAGTGCGGGACAGGGTGCCCAGCATTTT. It specifies CAISAGQGAQHF.

Comments on this clone: Other DNA sequences within the sample encode an identical CDR3. For the CDR3, the DNA is TGTGCCAGCTCACCGGGCCAGGGTGATCAGCCCCAGCATTTT. This sequence encodes CASSPGQGDQPQHF. The genes are TRBV18 and TRBJ1-5, with a possible D match to TRBD1 (5 bases). The CDR3 contains 14 residues. Deletions cut 3 bases from V and 5 bases from J, with 11 bases between. In germline, CDR1 is KGHSH, CDR2 LQKENI.

The chain uses TRBV18 and TRBJ2-7; 10 bases are a match to TRBD1. CDR1 is KGHSH and CDR2 is LQKENI in the germline V gene. The CDR3 extends over 14 amino acids. After removal of 3 bases from V and 7 bases from J, the junction contained 6 bases not matched to a gene. The CDR3 reads CASSPGQGLEEQYF. The DNA of the CDR3 is TGTGCCAGCTCACCGGGACAGGGGTTGGAGGAGCAGTACTTC. Together with reference TRBV18 and TRBJ2-7, the CDR3 gives the full variable domain: NAGVMQNPRHLVRRRGQEARLRCSPMKGHSHVYWYRQLPEEGLKFMVYLQKENIIDESGMPKERFSAEFPKEGPSILRIQQVVRGDSAAYFCASSPGQGLEEQYFGPGTRLTVT.

The rearrangement uses TRBV7-8 and TRBJ1-2; 7 bases agree with TRBD1. The V and J ends lost 5 bases and 1 base, in that order; junction bases with no gene match: 13. The CDR3 runs to 17 residues. CDR1 is SGHVS and CDR2 is FQNEAQ in the germline V gene. The DNA for the CDR3 is TGTGCCAGCAGCCGAACGATCCCCGGACAGGTTAACTATGGCTACACCTTC. It yields the protein CASSRTIPGQVNYGYTF. Supplemented by reference TRBV7-8 and TRBJ1-2, the full variable domain reads GAGVSQSPRYKVAKRGQDVALRCDPISGHVSLFWYQQALGQGPEFLTYFQNEAQLDKSGLPSDRFFAERPEGSVSTLKIQRTQQEDSAVYLCASSRTIPGQVNYGYTFGSGTRLTVV.

The CDR3 coding sequence is TGTGCCAGCAGTTTAAGTGCGGGGAGCTTCTCCTACGAGCAGTACTTC. Protein product: CASSLSAGSFSYEQYF. V gene TRBV27 combines with J gene TRBJ2-7; weak D call: TRBD2 (6 bases). The V end was cut by 2 bases, the J end by 0 bases, with 14 bases between. CDR1 MNHEY and CDR2 SMNVEV come from the germline V gene (reference sequence). The CDR3 has 16 amino acids.

The J gene is TRBJ1-4, the V gene TRBV30, with TRBD1 identical over 10 bases. Germline CDR1 is GTSNPN and CDR2 is SVGIG (reference sequence). This CDR3 spans 14 amino acids. Unmatched junction bases numbered 5, after V lost 3 bases and J lost 7 bases. This chain's CDR3 is CAWRDRGRAEKLFF. The DNA for the CDR3 is TGTGCCTGGAGAGACAGGGGGCGGGCTGAAAAACTGTTTTTT.

This clone was seen only once. DNA for the CDR3: TGTGCCAGTACCGGGGTCCCTGGAAACACCATATATTTT. This sequence encodes CASTGVPGNTIYF. The chain combines TRBV19 with TRBJ1-3; D is unclear. CDR3 length: 13 amino acids. Germline lookup yields CDR1 LNHDA and CDR2 SQIVND (reference sequence). V was pared by 7 bases and J by 2 bases, with 9 bases between.

The V call is TRBV25-1, the J call TRBJ2-7, with 8 bases that match TRBD1. J lost 6 bases, V lost 9 bases, and 7 bases had no gene match. Per germline, CDR1 MGHDK and CDR2 SYGVNS. The length of the CDR3 is 12 residues. This CDR3 is CASSQGVGEQYF. DNA for the CDR3: TGTGCCAGTTCACAGGGGGTCGGCGAGCAGTACTTC.

The rearrangement uses TRBV5-1 and TRBJ1-2, with TRBD1 identical over 7 bases. This CDR3 is 13 amino acids long. Germline trimming cut 4 bases from V and 6 bases from J; bases unmatched to any gene: 6. Germline CDR1 is SGHRS and CDR2 is YFSETQ. The CDR3 DNA reads TGCGCCAGCAGCCTGCAGGGGGAGGATGGCTACACCTTC. It is translated as CASSLQGEDGYTF.